A selection of T cell receptor beta chains follows, all from one sample in a study of blood T cell repertoires in COVID-19. Sequencing was performed with immunoSEQ multiplex PCR; in TCRdb, only in-frame clones are kept and a portion is missing. The sample carries about 56,000 clones, 72% recorded once. Sequences were obtained from peripheral blood. The receptor source for this set is a woman in her 70s with COVID-19, enrolled during active disease. CDR3s include the opening cysteine and the closing phenylalanine or tryptophan. The D gene is left open where the match is weak. Expanded clones get a size class; other rows say once, few or many, or leave the size out.

CDR3 protein: CASSLWPGELFF
CDR3 DNA: TGCGCCAGCAGCTTGTGGCCCGGGGAGCTGTTTTTT
J gene: TRBJ2-2
V gene: TRBV5-1
clone size: NA
D gene: NA

CDR3 protein: CASSPRGSMNTEAFF
CDR3 DNA: TGTGCCAGCAGCCCTAGGGGGTCCATGAACACTGAAGCTTTCTTT
J gene: TRBJ1-1
V gene: TRBV11-1
clone size: NA
D gene: NA

CDR3 protein: CASSSPRGGAKNEQFF
CDR3 DNA: TGTGCCAGCAGTTCGCCCCGGGGGGGGGCGAAAAATGAGCAGTTCTTC
J gene: TRBJ2-1
V gene: TRBV27
clone size: once
D gene: TRBD2

CDR3 protein: CASSSTGGLNTEAFF
CDR3 DNA: TGTGCCAGCAGCTCGACGGGGGGCTTGAACACTGAAGCTTTCTTT
J gene: TRBJ1-1
V gene: TRBV7-9
clone size: few
D gene: NA

CDR3 protein: CASGSGTGLREQYF
CDR3 DNA: TGTGCTAGTGGTTCCGGGACAGGGCTTAGAGAGCAGTACTTC
J gene: TRBJ2-7
V gene: TRBV12-5
clone size: few
D gene: TRBD1

CDR3 protein: CASSLTSSPGELFF
CDR3 DNA: TGTGCCAGCAGCCTGACTAGTTCCCCCGGGGAGCTGTTTTTT
J gene: TRBJ2-2
V gene: TRBV5-4
clone size: few
D gene: NA

CDR3 protein: CASSLVLSESVQFF
CDR3 DNA: TGTGCCAGCAGCTTAGTTCTTAGTGAGTCCGTGCAGTTCTTC
J gene: TRBJ2-1
V gene: TRBV7-2
clone size: few
D gene: NA

CDR3 protein: CSASDSGVGNEQFF
CDR3 DNA: TGCAGTGCTAGTGATAGCGGGGTGGGCAATGAGCAGTTCTTC
J gene: TRBJ2-1
V gene: TRBV20-1
clone size: once
D gene: TRBD2

CDR3 protein: CASSSSRGTSYEQYF
CDR3 DNA: TGTGCCAGCAGCTCCTCCAGGGGGACATCCTACGAGCAGTACTTC
J gene: TRBJ2-7
V gene: TRBV14
clone size: NA
D gene: TRBD1

CDR3 protein: CASSPRTGEHSYEQYF
CDR3 DNA: TGTGCCAGCAGCCCCAGGACAGGGGAGCACTCCTACGAGCAGTACTTC
J gene: TRBJ2-7
V gene: TRBV7-9
clone size: NA
D gene: TRBD1

CDR3 protein: CASSFGTGATGANVLTF
CDR3 DNA: TGCGCCAGCAGCTTCGGGACAGGGGCGACTGGGGCCAACGTCCTGACTTTC
J gene: TRBJ2-6
V gene: TRBV5-1
clone size: few
D gene: TRBD1

CDR3 protein: CASSPDGVAGETQYF
CDR3 DNA: TGCGCCAGCAGCCCCGACGGGGTAGCGGGAGAGACCCAGTACTTC
J gene: TRBJ2-5
V gene: TRBV5-1
clone size: NA
D gene: TRBD2

CDR3 protein: CASSSAGGGHNEQFF
CDR3 DNA: TGTGCCAGCAGCTCCGCGGGCGGGGGCCACAATGAGCAGTTCTTC
J gene: TRBJ2-1
V gene: TRBV7-6
clone size: NA
D gene: NA

CDR3 protein: CASSLTGVRSSYNSPLHF
CDR3 DNA: TGCGCCAGCAGCCTAACGGGGGTCCGCAGCTCCTATAATTCACCCCTCCACTTT
J gene: TRBJ1-6
V gene: TRBV5-1
clone size: NA
D gene: NA

CDR3 protein: CASSLVREGNIQYF
CDR3 DNA: TGTGCCAGCAGTTTAGTCAGGGAAGGAAACATTCAGTACTTC
J gene: TRBJ2-4
V gene: TRBV27
clone size: NA
D gene: NA

CDR3 protein: CASSPHGGQGTEKLFF
CDR3 DNA: TGCGCCAGCAGCCCCCACGGGGGACAGGGCACTGAAAAACTGTTTTTT
J gene: TRBJ1-4
V gene: TRBV4-3
clone size: NA
D gene: TRBD1

CDR3 protein: CASSIGTFNYGYTF
CDR3 DNA: TGTGCCAGTAGTATAGGGACATTTAACTATGGCTACACCTTC
J gene: TRBJ1-2
V gene: TRBV19
clone size: once
D gene: NA

CDR3 protein: CASSPAGTDTQYF
CDR3 DNA: TGTGCCAGCAGCCCCGCGGGCACAGATACGCAGTATTTT
J gene: TRBJ2-3
V gene: TRBV4-2
clone size: NA
D gene: NA

CDR3 protein: CASTISGFSTGELFF
CDR3 DNA: TGTGCCAGCACCATAAGTGGTTTCAGTACCGGGGAGCTGTTTTTT
J gene: TRBJ2-2
V gene: TRBV6-6
clone size: once
D gene: NA

CDR3 protein: CASSIDWALSNQPQHF
CDR3 DNA: TGTGCCAGTAGTATAGATTGGGCCCTTAGCAATCAGCCCCAGCATTTT
J gene: TRBJ1-5
V gene: TRBV19
clone size: NA
D gene: NA

CDR3 protein: CASIRQGTMDNEQFF
CDR3 DNA: TGTGCCAGCATCAGACAGGGGACGATGGACAATGAGCAGTTCTTC
J gene: TRBJ2-1
V gene: TRBV5-6
clone size: NA
D gene: TRBD1

CDR3 protein: CASSYSGRGGTEAFF
CDR3 DNA: TGTGCCAGCAGTTACTCCGGAAGGGGTGGCACTGAAGCTTTCTTT
J gene: TRBJ1-1
V gene: TRBV6-2/TRBV6-3
clone size: NA
D gene: NA

CDR3 protein: CASRPAGAKNNEQFF
CDR3 DNA: TGTGCCAGCAGGCCAGCGGGGGCCAAAAACAATGAGCAGTTCTTC
J gene: TRBJ2-1
V gene: TRBV2
clone size: NA
D gene: TRBD2

CDR3 protein: CASSYSRPGSNYGYTF
CDR3 DNA: TGTGCCAGCAGTTACTCGCGTCCAGGGTCTAACTATGGCTACACCTTC
J gene: TRBJ1-2
V gene: TRBV6-5
clone size: NA
D gene: NA

CDR3 protein: CASSSRGQGVEQFF
CDR3 DNA: TGTGCCAGCAGCTCTAGGGGACAGGGGGTTGAGCAGTTCTTC
J gene: TRBJ2-1
V gene: TRBV7-2
clone size: NA
D gene: TRBD1

CDR3 protein: CASSWDSPGTQYF
CDR3 DNA: TGTGCCAGCAGTTGGGACTCCCCAGGGACGCAGTATTTT
J gene: TRBJ2-3
V gene: TRBV7-2
clone size: NA
D gene: NA

CDR3 protein: CASGRVADTQYF
CDR3 DNA: TGTGCCAGTGGCAGGGTTGCAGATACGCAGTATTTT
J gene: TRBJ2-3
V gene: TRBV19
clone size: NA
D gene: NA